Following are 15 T cell receptor beta chains from one sample sequenced in a study of T cell responses to AZD1222 COVID-19 vaccine. Profiled with immunoSEQ multiplex PCR; TCRdb holds only in-frame clones, not every one. The sample shows 130,000 to 150,000 clones, 75% to 90% of them seen only once. Sequencing was performed on peripheral blood, taken on day 0 of AZD1222 vaccination. The receptor set was obtained from an adult in good health.

The gene calls are TRBV6-2 or TRBV6-3 and TRBJ1-5, with D unresolved. Trimming cost V 2 bases and J 1 base, with 6 bases left between them. Germline CDR1 is MNHEY and CDR2 is SVGEGT. The CDR3 covers 14 residues. This CDR3 is CASSYIASNQPQHF. CDR3 coding DNA: TGTGCCAGCAGTTACATTGCGAGCAATCAGCCCCAGCATTTT.

This clone was counted a few times. The chain couples TRBV18 to TRBJ1-4; D is ambiguous. V was shortened by 2 bases and J by 13 bases, with 17 bases between the two germline ends. The CDR3 contains 14 residues. Germline CDR1 KGHSH, CDR2 LQKENI. The CDR3 here is CASSPFGVSAGLFF. The CDR3 bases are TGTGCCAGCTCACCATTCGGAGTGAGTGCGGGACTGTTTTTT.

The gene calls are TRBV7-3 and TRBJ2-1; 9 nucleotides line up with TRBD2. CDR3 size: 15 residues. Germline V CDR1 and CDR2: SGHTA, FQGTGA. With 5 bases clipped from V and 3 bases from J, the junction kept 5 bases outside the gene matches. The CDR3 is CASSISGSLYNEQFF. In DNA form, the CDR3 reads TGTGCCAGCAGCATTAGCGGGAGTCTCTACAATGAGCAGTTCTTC. The full variable domain, with the rest looked up from reference TRBV7-3 and TRBJ2-1, is GAGVSQTPSNKVTEKGKYVELRCDPISGHTALYWYRQSLGQGPEFLIYFQGTGAADDSGLPNDRFFAVRPEGSVSTLKIQRTERGDSAVYLCASSISGSLYNEQFFGPGTRLTVL.

This clone was recorded only once. The rearrangement uses TRBV4-1 and TRBJ2-5; D tentatively fits TRBD1 or TRBD2 (5 bases each). The CDR3 is made up of 14 amino acids. V was trimmed by 4 bases and J by 5 bases, leaving 14 bases between them. From germline, CDR1 is MGHRA and CDR2 YSYEKL. The CDR3 sequence: CASSPGPAGETQYF. The CDR3, as DNA: TGCGCCAGCAGCCCGGGACCAGCTGGGGAGACCCAGTACTTC.

The chain employs TRBV6-5 and TRBJ2-1; 9 bases are a match to TRBD2. V lost 6 bases to trimming and J lost 6 bases; unmatched junction nucleotides: 9. There are 15 residues in the CDR3. The germline V gene has CDR1 MNHEY and CDR2 SVGAGI. The CDR3 DNA reads TGTGCCAGCAGGGGGGGCGGTAGCGGGAGCAATGAGCAGTTCTTC. Translating it yields CASRGGGSGSNEQFF.

The chain links TRBV7-8 to TRBJ1-3; 8 bases agree with TRBD1. In germline, CDR1 is SGHVS, CDR2 FQNEAQ. Trimming removed 4 bases from V and 0 bases from J; junction bases left unmatched: 14. The CDR3 has 19 residues. The CDR3 spells CASSSQPGQDLISGNTIYF. The CDR3 bases are TGTGCCAGCAGCTCACAACCGGGACAGGATTTAATCTCTGGAAACACCATATATTTT.

This chain links TRBV5-1 with TRBJ1-2; 9 positions agree with TRBD1. The germline V gene encodes CDR1 SGHRS and CDR2 YFSETQ. CDR3 length: 14 amino acids. Trimming cost V 3 bases and J 4 bases; bases outside gene matches: 4. The CDR3 spells CASSSGQGVYGYTF. Here the CDR3 DNA reads TGCGCCAGCAGCTCGGGACAGGGAGTCTATGGCTACACCTTC.

The chain uses TRBV2 and TRBJ2-1; D possibly uses TRBD1 or TRBD2 (6 bases each). The V end was cut by 7 bases, the J end by 0 bases, with 16 bases between. Looked up from germline, CDR1 is SNHLY and CDR2 is FYNNEI. CDR3 length: 16 amino acids. The CDR3, as DNA: TGTGCCAGCATCTCGGGGGCGGCTAGCTCCTACAATGAGCAGTTCTTC. Translation gives CASISGAASSYNEQFF.

Here the CDR3 DNA reads TGCGCCAGCAGCTTCACAGGGGGGGTGGATGGCTACACCTTC. As protein: CASSFTGGVDGYTF. The chain has TRBV5-1 and TRBJ1-2, with 8 bases aligning to TRBD1. CDR3 length: 14 amino acids. Germline CDR1 is SGHRS and CDR2 is YFSETQ. J lost 6 bases, V lost 2 bases, and 6 bases had no gene match.

This chain connects TRBV6-4 to TRBJ2-5; 7 bases align to TRBD2. With V trimmed by 8 bases and J by 5 bases, 14 bases remained unmatched. This CDR3 region has 15 residues. Germline values: CDR1 MRHNA, CDR2 SNTAGT. CDR3 in amino acids: CASPGGEGLRETQYF. The CDR3 region has the DNA TGTGCCAGCCCGGGAGGTGAGGGTCTACGCGAGACCCAGTACTTC.

The chain links TRBV19 to TRBJ2-2; no clear D. Germline assignment: CDR1 LNHDA and CDR2 SQIVND (reference sequence). The CDR3 has 14 amino acids. With 1 base removed from V and 2 bases from J, the gap between germline ends came to 5 bases. CDR3 sequence: CASSIGLNTGELFF. CDR3 DNA sequence: TGTGCCAGTAGTATAGGTCTAAACACCGGGGAGCTGTTTTTT.

V usage is TRBV27 and J usage is TRBJ2-7; possible D gene TRBD2, 5 bases. Per germline, CDR1 MNHEY and CDR2 SMNVEV (reference sequence). Trimming removed 5 bases from V and 0 bases from J, with 20 bases in between. The CDR3 contains 17 residues. Here the CDR3 reads CASSKGGGWTGSYEQYF. The CDR3 DNA reads TGTGCCAGCAGTAAAGGTGGTGGGTGGACTGGCTCCTACGAGCAGTACTTC.

The chain links TRBV5-1 to TRBJ2-1; 7 nucleotides agree with TRBD1. CDR3 length: 17 residues. Germline values: CDR1 SGHRS, CDR2 YFSETQ. The ends lost 2 bases at V and 0 bases at J; junction bases unmatched: 8. The CDR3, as DNA: TGCGCCAGCAGCTTCTATAAGACAGGGAGCTCCTACAATGAGCAGTTCTTC. This encodes CASSFYKTGSSYNEQFF.

The chain couples TRBV28 to TRBJ2-6, with a possible D match to TRBD1 (6 bases). Trimming left V 10 bases short and J 0 bases short, with 13 bases between. Germline-derived CDR1 and CDR2 are MDHEN and SYDVKM. This CDR3 comprises 15 residues. The CDR3 is CATRDKSSGANVLTF. The DNA of the CDR3 is TGTGCCACTCGGGACAAAAGCTCTGGGGCCAACGTCCTGACTTTC. Looking up the rest from reference TRBV28 and TRBJ2-6 gives the full variable domain: DVKVTQSSRYLVKRTGEKVFLECVQDMDHENMFWYRQDPGLGLRLIYFSYDVKMKEKGDIPEGYSVSREKKERFSLILESASTNQTSMYLCATRDKSSGANVLTFGAGSRLTVL.

The CDR3 reads CASSGTDYNEQFF. CDR3 nucleotides: TGTGCCAGCAGCGGGACCGACTACAATGAGCAGTTCTTC. The rearrangement links TRBV12-3 or TRBV12-4 to TRBJ2-1; D may correspond to TRBD1 or TRBD2 (5 bases each). This CDR3 region has 13 residues. V gave up 6 bases and J gave up 3 bases, with 9 bases separating them.